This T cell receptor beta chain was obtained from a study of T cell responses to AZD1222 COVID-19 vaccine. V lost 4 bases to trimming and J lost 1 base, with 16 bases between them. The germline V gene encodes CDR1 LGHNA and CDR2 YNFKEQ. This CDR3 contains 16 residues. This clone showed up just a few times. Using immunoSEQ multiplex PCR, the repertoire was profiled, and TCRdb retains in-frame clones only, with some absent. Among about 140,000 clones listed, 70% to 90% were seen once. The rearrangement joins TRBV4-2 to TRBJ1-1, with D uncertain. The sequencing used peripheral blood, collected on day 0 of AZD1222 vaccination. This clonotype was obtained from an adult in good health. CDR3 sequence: CASSPRTALGNTEAFF. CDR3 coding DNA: TGTGCCAGCAGCCCTCGGACGGCCCTTGGGAACACTGAAGCTTTCTTT.